What follows describes a single TCR beta chain. Antigen unknown. The data belong to a study of shared clonotypes between healthy human individuals. Overall study results and limits: An anticipated effect of sequencing depth on clonotype sharing among donors was recognized. Naive subsets generally exceeded memory subsets in estimated richness.

V dropped 9 bases and J dropped 4; count of bases not matched to a gene: 8. This CDR3 spans 13 amino acids. Germline V gives CDR1 MNHEY, CDR2 SVGAGI. Using 200 ng DNA, tens of thousands of T cell genomes, the sorted-subset replicate PCRs were run. Measured with immunoSEQ multiplex PCR; TCRdb has only the in-frame clones, and not every one. The sample lists 2.5 million or so clones; around 90% were seen once. This clonotype was sampled from a young man in good health. The chain recombines TRBV6-5 with TRBJ2-7; 8 bases are a match to TRBD2. The sequencing input was naive CD4+ T cells sorted from blood. Indicated subset: CD45RA+ positively selected. For the CDR3, the DNA is TGTGCCAGTTCCAGCGGGAGAAGATACGAGCAGTACTTC. Translation: CASSSGRRYEQYF.